This TCR beta chain was captured in a study of TIL therapy for anti-PD-1-resistant metastatic lung cancer. At the level of the study: A few tumors were EGFR-mutant and two were ALK-rearranged. Tumors carried a median roughly 1.5 non-synonymous mutations per megabase.

The time point here: pre-treatment sample, taken before nivolumab and TIL therapy. Most excised metastases sampled were pleural nodules or supraclavicular lymph nodes. This clone has just a few counts. The germline V gene has CDR1 LGHNT and CDR2 FRNRAP. The ends were cut back, 8 bases at V and 1 base at J, with 8 bases in the middle. The CDR3 is made up of 12 amino acids. The libraries were made with immunoSEQ v3. TCRdb's copy holds only in-frame clones and misses some; the assay was immunoSEQ multiplex PCR. The table includes more than 25,000 clones, around 70% detected once. Sequencing was performed on tumor tissue, taken at baseline. The chain employs TRBV12-5 and TRBJ1-1; D gene ambiguous. This receptor was identified in a person aged 25-85 years with non-small cell lung cancer. The CDR3 nucleotides read TGTGCTAGTCTACTTGAGAACACTGAAGCTTTCTTT. Encoded protein: CASLLENTEAFF. Drawing the rest from reference TRBV12-5 and TRBJ1-1, the complete variable domain is DARVTQTPRHKVTEMGQEVTMRCQPILGHNTVFWYRQTMMQGLELLAYFRNRAPLDDSGMPKDRFSAEMPDATLATLKIQPSEPRDSAVYFCASLLENTEAFFGQGTRLTVV.